Presented here are 22 T cell receptor beta chains from one specimen sequenced in a study of blood T cell repertoires in COVID-19. Data came from immunoSEQ multiplex PCR; TCRdb stores just in-frame clones and leaves some out. The sample yields about 240,000 clones, 75% to 90% seen once. Sequenced sample: peripheral blood. Every receptor here comes from a man aged 55 to 70 who had recovered from COVID-19.

The chain joins TRBV18 to TRBJ2-1; perhaps TRBD1 as D (5 bases). The CDR3 runs 13 residues. The V and J ends lost 4 bases and 5 bases respectively, with 9 bases between them. CDR1 is KGHSH, CDR2 LQKENI, per germline. Written as DNA, the CDR3 is TGTGCCAGCTCACAAGACAGTAACAATGAGCAGTTCTTC. Translating gives CASSQDSNNEQFF.

The chain has TRBV19 and TRBJ1-1, with 8 bases that match TRBD1. V was clipped by 9 bases and J by 0 bases; unmatched bases: 6. The germline gives CDR1 LNHDA, CDR2 SQIVND (reference sequence). The CDR3 contains 14 residues. CDR3 sequence reads: CASTGQGVNTEAFF. Written as DNA, the CDR3 is TGTGCCAGCACCGGACAGGGCGTGAACACTGAAGCTTTCTTT.

The chain links TRBV30 to TRBJ2-7; TRBD1 is a possible D gene (6 bases). This CDR3 comprises 14 residues. Trimming removed 0 bases from V and 5 bases from J, with 14 bases in between. Germline loops: CDR1 GTSNPN, CDR2 SVGIG (reference sequence). The CDR3 DNA follows: TGTGCCTGGAGTGTAGATCAGGGGATTAACGAGCAGTACTTC. Translating it yields CAWSVDQGINEQYF.

This rearrangement joins TRBV19 to TRBJ1-5; a weak D match, TRBD1 (5 bases). The CDR3 is made up of 14 amino acids. Per the germline V gene, CDR1 is LNHDA and CDR2 is SQIVND (reference sequence). V lost 8 bases to trimming and J lost 0 bases, with 11 bases between them. The CDR3 coding sequence is TGTGCCAGTTCCCCGACAGATAGCAATCAGCCCCAGCATTTT. It is translated as CASSPTDSNQPQHF.

The chain couples TRBV19 to TRBJ2-3; D remains ambiguous. Trimming took off 6 bases at V and 3 bases at J, with 10 bases between the two ends. This CDR3 has 13 amino acids. Germline CDR1 is LNHDA and CDR2 is SQIVND (reference sequence). CDR3 nucleotides: TGTGCCAGTAGCTACAGTGAGACAGATACGCAGTATTTT. Translated, it gives CASSYSETDTQYF.

J is TRBJ1-1 and V is TRBV29-1, with D perhaps TRBD1 (5 bases). This CDR3 has 12 residues. CDR1 is SQVTM and CDR2 is ANQGSEA in the germline V gene. Trimming took 3 bases from V and 4 from J, leaving 9 bases between them. The DNA for the CDR3 is TGCAGCGTTGAGGGGCAAGGCACTGAAGCTTTCTTT. Translating it yields CSVEGQGTEAFF.

This chain connects TRBV19 to TRBJ1-6; D not resolved. The germline V and J ends were trimmed by 4 bases and 0 bases, with 16 bases remaining between them. CDR3 length: 18 amino acids. Germline loops: CDR1 LNHDA, CDR2 SQIVND (reference sequence). The CDR3 region is CASSKRTPVSSYNSPLHF. The CDR3 DNA follows: TGTGCCAGTAGTAAGCGGACCCCGGTCAGCTCCTATAATTCACCCCTCCACTTT.

The chain is built from TRBV3-1 (or the pseudogene TRBV3-2) and TRBJ1-4; 8 positions match TRBD1. Germline CDR1 LGHDT, CDR2 YNNKEL (reference sequence). The CDR3 length is 15 residues. V trimming: 4 bases; J trimming: 6 bases; junction bases outside the gene matches: 7. The CDR3 sequence: CASSLRQGRDEKLFF. The CDR3 DNA reads TGTGCCAGCAGCCTCCGACAGGGGAGGGATGAAAAACTGTTTTTT.

CDR3 region: CASTKTRTGGTDTQYF. The CDR3, as DNA: TGTGCCAGTACCAAAACCCGGACAGGGGGAACAGATACGCAGTATTTT. The chain recombines TRBV19 with TRBJ2-3; 10 nucleotides align to TRBD1. With 7 bases clipped from V and 3 bases from J, the junction kept 10 bases outside the gene matches. The CDR3 is made up of 16 amino acids. Per the germline V gene, CDR1 is LNHDA and CDR2 is SQIVND (reference sequence). The variable domain in full, with the rest retrieved from reference TRBV19 and TRBJ2-3, is DGGITQSPKYLFRKEGQNVTLSCEQNLNHDAMYWYRQDPGQGLRLIYYSQIVNDFQKGDIAEGYSVSREKKESFPLTVTSAQKNPTAFYLCASTKTRTGGTDTQYFGPGTRLTVL.

A single count supports this clone. The chain joins TRBV24-1 to TRBJ1-1, with 9 bases fitting TRBD1. The J segment lost 4 bases and the V segment lost 8 bases, leaving 4 bases of the junction unmatched. The CDR3 is made up of 13 amino acids. Germline V gene data show CDR1 as KGHDR and CDR2 as SFDVKD. CDR3 sequence reads: CATKQGASTEAFF. CDR3 coding DNA: TGTGCCACCAAACAGGGGGCCAGCACTGAAGCTTTCTTT.

For the CDR3, the DNA is TGTGCCTGGAGGAGCCCACAGAGCTCCTATAATTCACCCCTCCACTTT. As protein: CAWRSPQSSYNSPLHF. The chain links TRBV30 to TRBJ1-6; D unresolved. The CDR3 contains 16 residues. CDR1 and CDR2 (germline): GTSNPN, SVGIG (reference sequence). V lost 3 bases and J 0 bases, leaving 12 bases between the germline ends.

The chain's CDR3 is CASSLGVGSPDNQPQHF. The CDR3, as DNA: TGTGCCAGCAGTCTAGGCGTTGGATCGCCCGATAATCAGCCCCAGCATTTT. V and J are TRBV7-9 and TRBJ1-5; D gene unclear. Germline V gene data show CDR1 as SEHNR and CDR2 as FQNEAQ (reference sequence). This CDR3 is 17 amino acids long. V lost 6 bases and J lost 4, with 22 bases in between. Full variable domain (missing parts from reference TRBV7-9 and TRBJ1-5): DTGVSQNPRHKITKRGQNVTFRCDPISEHNRLYWYRQTLGQGPEFLTYFQNEAQLEKSRLLSDRFSAERPKGSFSTLEIQRTEQGDSAMYLCASSLGVGSPDNQPQHFGDGTRLSIL.

V is TRBV7-9 and J is TRBJ2-2; 8 nucleotides line up with TRBD1. Per the germline V gene, CDR1 is SEHNR and CDR2 is FQNEAQ (reference sequence). Trimming removed 6 bases from V and 1 base from J; junction bases left unmatched: 4. The CDR3 has 15 residues. The chain's CDR3 is CASRPGTGNTGELFF. CDR3 bases: TGTGCCAGCAGACCCGGGACAGGGAACACCGGGGAGCTGTTTTTT.

The chain recombines TRBV29-1 with TRBJ2-1, with D maybe TRBD1 (5 bases). The CDR3 is 17 residues long. Trimming removed 1 base from V and 0 bases from J, with 16 bases in between. Germline loops: CDR1 SQVTM, CDR2 ANQGSEA. CDR3 region: CSVEVRQTEFSYNEQFF. CDR3 sequence (DNA): TGCAGCGTTGAAGTCCGACAGACAGAGTTCTCCTACAATGAGCAGTTCTTC.

This clone came up once. This chain uses TRBV2 with TRBJ1-4; 7 positions match TRBD1. Looked up from germline, CDR1 is SNHLY and CDR2 is FYNNEI. The CDR3 is 14 amino acids. The ends lost 6 bases at V and 5 bases at J; junction bases unmatched: 6. CDR3 residues: CASSQDRVNEKLFF. DNA for the CDR3: TGTGCCAGCAGCCAAGACAGGGTGAATGAAAAACTGTTTTTT.

The rearrangement joins TRBV19 to TRBJ1-2; no reliable D call. V was shortened by 5 bases and J by 4 bases, with 17 bases between the two germline ends. From germline, CDR1 is LNHDA and CDR2 SQIVND (reference sequence). This CDR3 is built from 15 residues. As DNA, the CDR3 is TGTGCCAGTAGTCCATCCGCGGTGGGAGTCTATGGCTACACCTTC. Encoded protein: CASSPSAVGVYGYTF. The full variable domain, rest sourced from reference TRBV19 and TRBJ1-2, is DGGITQSPKYLFRKEGQNVTLSCEQNLNHDAMYWYRQDPGQGLRLIYYSQIVNDFQKGDIAEGYSVSREKKESFPLTVTSAQKNPTAFYLCASSPSAVGVYGYTFGSGTRLTVV.

The count of this clone is one. The rearrangement links TRBV7-2 to TRBJ2-2; D may be TRBD1 (6 bases). The length of the CDR3 is 17 residues. From germline, CDR1 is SGHTA and CDR2 FQGNSA. The V gene lost 6 bases and the J gene lost 2 bases, with 19 bases spanning the gap. CDR3 nucleotide sequence: TGTGCCAGCAGTCCACAACGTGGGGGCGACAACACCGGGGAGCTGTTTTTT. Protein product: CASSPQRGGDNTGELFF. The full variable domain, completed using reference TRBV7-2 and TRBJ2-2, is GAGVSQSPSNKVTEKGKDVELRCDPISGHTALYWYRQSLGQGLEFLIYFQGNSAPDKSGLPSDRFSAERTGGSVSTLTIQRTQQEDSAVYLCASSPQRGGDNTGELFFGEGSRLTVL.

The DNA for the CDR3 is TGTGCCAGCTCAACAAACTCGGGGAACACCGGGGAGCTGTTTTTT. Protein product: CASSTNSGNTGELFF. This chain joins TRBV18 and TRBJ2-2, with unresolved D. The CDR3 runs 15 residues. The germline V gene encodes CDR1 KGHSH and CDR2 LQKENI. V lost 5 bases to trimming and J lost 1 base, with 11 bases between them.

The DNA of the CDR3 is TGTGCCAGCACCCTGGGGGGACAAGAGACCCAGTACTTC. This codes for CASTLGGQETQYF. The chain couples TRBV12-3 or TRBV12-4 to TRBJ2-5; D is possibly TRBD2 (6 bases). CDR3 length: 13 amino acids. V was trimmed by 7 bases and J by 2 bases, leaving 11 bases between them.

The rearrangement links TRBV3-1 (or the pseudogene TRBV3-2) to TRBJ2-3, with 9 bases matching TRBD1. The CDR3 spans 14 residues. Looked up from germline, CDR1 is LGHDT and CDR2 is YNNKEL (reference sequence). Germline trimming cut 5 bases from V and 4 bases from J; bases unmatched to any gene: 4. CDR3 nucleotide sequence: TGTGCCAGCAGCGACAGGGGGGGTCCAGATACGCAGTATTTT. Translated, it gives CASSDRGGPDTQYF.

The chain has TRBV3-1 (or the pseudogene TRBV3-2) and TRBJ2-1, with D maybe TRBD1 (6 bases). This CDR3 contains 17 residues. Between the trimmed V and J ends, which lost 0 bases and 6 bases, there was a span of 18 bases. The germline CDR1 and CDR2 sequences are LGHDT and YNNKEL (reference sequence). The CDR3 nucleotides are TGTGCCAGCAGCCAAGATATCAGGGGCGGCACGGGCAATGAGCAGTTCTTC. This encodes CASSQDIRGGTGNEQFF.

The rearrangement links TRBV7-9 to TRBJ2-5; 10 bases agree with TRBD2. This CDR3 contains 14 residues. The V segment lost 3 bases and the J segment 5 bases; nucleotides outside the gene matches: 3. Germline V gives CDR1 SEHNR, CDR2 FQNEAQ (reference sequence). Here the CDR3 reads CASSFGLAAETQYF. The CDR3 DNA sequence: TGTGCCAGCAGCTTCGGACTAGCGGCGGAGACCCAGTACTTC.